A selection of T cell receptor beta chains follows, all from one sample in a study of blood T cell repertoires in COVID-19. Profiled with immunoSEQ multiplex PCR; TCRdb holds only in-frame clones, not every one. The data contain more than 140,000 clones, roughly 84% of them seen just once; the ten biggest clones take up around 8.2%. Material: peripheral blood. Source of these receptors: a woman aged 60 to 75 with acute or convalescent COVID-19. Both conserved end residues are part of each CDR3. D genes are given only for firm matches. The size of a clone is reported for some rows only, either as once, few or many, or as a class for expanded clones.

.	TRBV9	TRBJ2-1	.	TGTGCCGGCACGGCGGGACGGTTAAACAATGAGCAGTTCTTC	CAGTAGRLNNEQFF
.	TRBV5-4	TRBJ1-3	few	TGTGCCACCAGTTGGCAGGCCGCTGGAAACACCATATATTTT	CATSWQAAGNTIYF
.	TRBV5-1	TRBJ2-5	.	TGCGCCAGCAGCTTGTCGGTGAGCCAAGAGACCCAGTACTTC	CASSLSVSQETQYF
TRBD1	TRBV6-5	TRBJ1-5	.	TGTGCCAGCAAAATGACAGGGGGCGCGAATCAGCCCCAGCATTTT	CASKMTGGANQPQHF
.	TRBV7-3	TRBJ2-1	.	TGTGCCAGCAGCTCGCAACTAAGCTCCTACAATGAGCAGTTCTTC	CASSSQLSSYNEQFF
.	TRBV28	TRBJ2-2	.	TGTGCCAGCAGTGATTTTACTAGCTTAGCGAACACCGGGGAGCTGTTTTTT	CASSDFTSLANTGELFF
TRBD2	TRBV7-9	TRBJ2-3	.	TGTGCCAGCAGCTTTACTAGCGGGGGCCCCAGCACAGATACGCAGTATTTT	CASSFTSGGPSTDTQYF
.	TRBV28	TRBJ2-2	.	TGTGCCAGCAGTTCCCCGGGCCATACAGGCACCGGGGAGCTGTTTTTT	CASSSPGHTGTGELFF
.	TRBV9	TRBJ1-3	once	TGTGCCAGCAGCGTAGCTACGGCAGGGCACCTCTCTGGAAACACCATATATTTT	CASSVATAGHLSGNTIYF
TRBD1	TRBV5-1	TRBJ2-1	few	TGCGCCAGTCGGGGCCGAACAGGGGCCTACAATGAGCAGTTCTTC	CASRGRTGAYNEQFF
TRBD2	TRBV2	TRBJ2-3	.	TGTGCCAGCAGTGAAGGGGCTAGCGGGGGGGTCGTAGATACGCAGTATTTT	CASSEGASGGVVDTQYF
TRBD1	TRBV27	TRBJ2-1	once	TGTGCCAGCAGTTCAGGACAGGGACCGAGTAGGTCCTACAATGAGCAGTTCTTC	CASSSGQGPSRSYNEQFF
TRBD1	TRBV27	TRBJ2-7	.	TGTGCCAGCAGTTCCCCCTCCGGGACAGGGATTGGTGAGCAGTACTTC	CASSSPSGTGIGEQYF
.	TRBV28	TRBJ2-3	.	TGTGCCAGCAGTCCTATGAGCGATACGCAGTATTTT	CASSPMSDTQYF
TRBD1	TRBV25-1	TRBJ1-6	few	TGTGCCAGCAGGAAAATCGGACAGGATAATTCACCCCTCCACTTT	CASRKIGQDNSPLHF
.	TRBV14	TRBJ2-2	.	TGTGCCAGCAGCCAGAGCTCGGACAGTTTAGCCTTTACGAACACCGGGGAGCTGTTTTTT	CASSQSSDSLAFTNTGELFF